This TCR beta chain derives from a study of CD8 T cells in Susac syndrome. Reverse transcription of about 0.5 to 1 ug RNA used random hexamers. It was immunoSEQ multiplex PCR that amplified TCR beta CDR3 across 54 Vbeta and 13 Jbeta. TCRdb called the immunoSEQ multiplex PCR reads again in MiXCR, with one record for every CDR3 protein. The repertoire has 150,000 or so distinct CDR3 sequences, roughly 95% of them found once; the top ten carry about 0.086%. Findings of the study overall: Only a relatively small number of individuals were included in the TCR sequencing and HLA analysis.

A word on this clonotype: What it recognizes is unknown.

The T cells that were sequenced for TCR beta were CD8+ and CD4+ cells from blood. Input material: CD4+ T cells from PBMCs. This TCR came from a human donor with multiple sclerosis.

The CDR3 nucleotides are TGTGCCAGCAGCTTACAGGGAAGAAGCAATCAGCCCCAGCATTTT. The encoded protein is CASSLQGRSNQPQHF. V gene TRBV6-2 or TRBV6-3 combines with J gene TRBJ1-5, with D maybe TRBD1 (6 bases). V dropped 6 bases and J dropped 1 base, with 13 bases sitting between them. The germline CDR1 and CDR2 sequences are MNHEY and SVGEGT. The length of the CDR3 is 15 residues.